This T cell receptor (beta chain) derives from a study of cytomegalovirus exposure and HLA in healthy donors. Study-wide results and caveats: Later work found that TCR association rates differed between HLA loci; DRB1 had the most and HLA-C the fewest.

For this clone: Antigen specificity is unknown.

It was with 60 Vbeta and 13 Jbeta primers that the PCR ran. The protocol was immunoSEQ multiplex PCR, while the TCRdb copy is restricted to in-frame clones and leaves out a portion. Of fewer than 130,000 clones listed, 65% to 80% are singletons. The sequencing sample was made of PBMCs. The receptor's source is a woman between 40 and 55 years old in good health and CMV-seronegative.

The CDR3 is CASSTSGVRSSYEQYF. The DNA for the CDR3 is TGTGCCAGCAGTACCTCCGGGGTCCGGAGCTCCTACGAGCAGTACTTC. The chain has TRBV28 and TRBJ2-7; D perhaps matches TRBD2 (5 bases). The CDR3 length is 16 residues. Trimming took off 5 bases at V and 0 bases at J, with 17 bases between the two ends. Germline loops: CDR1 MDHEN, CDR2 SYDVKM.